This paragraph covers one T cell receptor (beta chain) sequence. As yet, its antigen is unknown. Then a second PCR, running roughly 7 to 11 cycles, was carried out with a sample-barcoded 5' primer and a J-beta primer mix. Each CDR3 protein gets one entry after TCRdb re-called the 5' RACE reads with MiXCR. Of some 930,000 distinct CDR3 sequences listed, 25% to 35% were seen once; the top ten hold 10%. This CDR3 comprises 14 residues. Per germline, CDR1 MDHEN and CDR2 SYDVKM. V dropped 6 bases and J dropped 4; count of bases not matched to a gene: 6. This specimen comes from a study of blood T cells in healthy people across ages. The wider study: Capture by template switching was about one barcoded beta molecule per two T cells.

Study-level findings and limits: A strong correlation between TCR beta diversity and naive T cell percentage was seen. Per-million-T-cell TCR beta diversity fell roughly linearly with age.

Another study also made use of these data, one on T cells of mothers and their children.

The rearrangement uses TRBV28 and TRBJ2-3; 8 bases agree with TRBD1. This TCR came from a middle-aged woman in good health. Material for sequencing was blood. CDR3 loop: CASRKQGDPDTQYF. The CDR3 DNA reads TGTGCCAGCAGGAAACAGGGGGACCCAGATACGCAGTATTTT.